This T cell receptor (beta chain) comes out of a study of cytomegalovirus exposure and HLA in healthy donors. There are a few counts of this clone. CDR3 length: 11 residues. V was pared by 4 bases and J by 7 bases, with 8 bases between. Germline V gives CDR1 SGHRS, CDR2 YFSETQ. TCRdb's copy holds only in-frame clones and misses some; the assay was immunoSEQ multiplex PCR. The sample shows about 150,000 clones, about 91% of them seen only once. The chain links TRBV5-1 to TRBJ1-2, with unresolved D. The origin of this receptor is a man younger than 30 in good health and CMV-seropositive. The sample taken for sequencing was PBMCs. CDR3 nucleotide sequence: TGCGCCAGCAGCCTCAACGGTGGCTACACCTTC. Translating it yields CASSLNGGYTF.